Following are 22 T cell receptor beta chains from one sample sequenced in a study of T-cell memory formation after mild COVID-19. TCRdb recomputed calls from the 5' RACE reads with MiXCR, one row per CDR3 protein. This sample has hundreds of thousands of distinct CDR3 sequences, with 7.5% to 9.5% found just once. The sample comprised PBMCs or a T cell subset sorted from them (not recorded which). Receptors originate from a man younger than 35 who had mild COVID-19 (a few samples of this study predate the infection). Cell type and time point are not known.

This clonotype occurred a few times. As DNA, the CDR3 is TGCGCCAGCAGCCAAGAAGTAGCCGGGTCCGGGGAGCTGTTTTTT. Protein sequence: CASSQEVAGSGELFF. The rearrangement joins TRBV4-1 to TRBJ2-2; D gene uncertain. Germline V gene lookup returns CDR1 MGHRA and CDR2 YSYEKL. V was clipped by 0 bases and J by 6 bases, with 11 bases between them. The CDR3 sequence is 15 residues long.

This clonotype has ten or more counts. CDR3 residues: CSARADTQYF. The CDR3 region has the DNA TGCAGTGCTAGGGCAGATACGCAGTATTTT. The J gene is TRBJ2-3, the V gene TRBV20-1; no definite D call. CDR3 length equals 10 residues. V dropped 3 bases and J dropped 4 bases, with 2 bases sitting between them. Germline V gene lookup returns CDR1 DFQATT and CDR2 SNEGSKA (reference sequence).

This clonotype turned up a few times. The chain links TRBV5-1 to TRBJ1-6; D call uncertain. This CDR3 is built from 14 residues. Germline lookup yields CDR1 SGHRS and CDR2 YFSETQ. Trimming cost V 5 bases and J 10 bases, with 16 bases left between them. This CDR3 is CASRFKGAESPLHF. Here the CDR3 DNA reads TGCGCCAGCAGATTCAAGGGAGCGGAATCACCCCTCCACTTT.

This clonotype was counted a few times. The chain recombines TRBV30 with TRBJ1-3, with 7 bases matching TRBD1. The V gene end was trimmed by 8 bases and the J gene end by 0 bases; junction bases not matched to a gene: 4. Germline CDR1 is GTSNPN and CDR2 is SVGIG (reference sequence). The CDR3 totals 13 residues. CDR3 residues: CAGDRASGNTIYF. In DNA form, the CDR3 reads TGTGCCGGCGACAGGGCCTCTGGAAACACCATATATTTT.

J is TRBJ2-3 and V is TRBV5-1; D is perhaps TRBD1 or TRBD2 (5 bases each). The CDR3 runs 15 residues. The V end was cut by 5 bases, the J end by 3 bases, with 16 bases between. From germline, CDR1 is SGHRS and CDR2 YFSETQ. The CDR3 sequence: CASRNQEGSTDTQYF. CDR3 nucleotide sequence: TGCGCCAGCAGAAATCAAGAGGGGTCGACAGATACGCAGTATTTT.

This clonotype has just a few counts. This rearrangement joins TRBV20-1 to TRBJ1-2; TRBD1 matches at 9 bases. The CDR3 loop spans 13 amino acids. Germline assignment: CDR1 DFQATT and CDR2 SNEGSKA (reference sequence). CDR3 amino acids: CIPTGQGNYGYTF. Written as DNA, the CDR3 is TGCATTCCTACCGGACAGGGGAACTATGGCTACACCTTC.

Only a few counts were recorded for this clonotype. The chain uses TRBV19 and TRBJ1-5, with D possibly being TRBD1 (6 bases). Looked up from germline, CDR1 is LNHDA and CDR2 is SQIVND (reference sequence). V lost 4 bases and J 7 bases, leaving 11 bases between the germline ends. There are 13 residues in the CDR3. This CDR3 is CASSTRTDQPQHF. DNA of the CDR3: TGTGCCAGTAGTACTCGGACAGACCAGCCCCAGCATTTT.

The chain recombines TRBV9 with TRBJ2-3; D may be TRBD2 (6 bases). Germline loops: CDR1 SGDLS, CDR2 YYNGEE. The CDR3 covers 14 residues. V was clipped by 2 bases and J by 5 bases, with 12 bases between them. The CDR3 loop is CASSVRRAGDTQYF. In DNA, the CDR3 is TGTGCCAGCAGCGTGCGGAGGGCTGGAGATACGCAGTATTTT. Supplemented by reference TRBV9 and TRBJ2-3, the full variable domain reads DSGVTQTPKHLITATGQRVTLRCSPRSGDLSVYWYQQSLDQGLQFLIQYYNGEERAKGNILERFSAQQFPDLHSELNLSSLELGDSALYFCASSVRRAGDTQYFGPGTRLTVL.

The rearrangement uses TRBV20-1 and TRBJ1-5; D gene ambiguous. Trimming cost V 6 bases and J 3 bases, with 15 bases left between them. Per the germline V gene, CDR1 is DFQATT and CDR2 is SNEGSKA (reference sequence). This CDR3 spans 14 amino acids. The CDR3 sequence is CSATSWKANQPQHF. The CDR3 DNA follows: TGCAGTGCCACCTCTTGGAAGGCCAATCAGCCCCAGCATTTT.

This clonotype turned up a few times. The chain combines TRBV3-1 with TRBJ1-2; D unclear. V dropped 3 bases and J dropped 8 bases, with 10 bases sitting between them. CDR3 length equals 12 residues. Looked up from germline, CDR1 is LGHDT and CDR2 is YNNKEL (reference sequence). CDR3 nucleotide sequence: TGTGCCAGCAGCCACGAGAGTCGGGGCTACACCTTC. Translated: CASSHESRGYTF.

This clonotype was counted only a few times. The chain combines TRBV12-3 or TRBV12-4 with TRBJ2-6, with 11 bases that match TRBD2. Trimming took 5 bases from V and 0 from J; bases not matched to a gene: 6. The CDR3 runs to 18 residues. CDR3 sequence reads: CASSPRLAGTSGANVLTF. CDR3 coding DNA: TGTGCCAGCAGTCCGAGACTAGCGGGGACCTCTGGGGCCAACGTCCTGACTTTC.

CDR3 protein: CASKAGPSYEQYV. For the CDR3, the DNA is TGTGCCAGCAAGGCGGGGCCCTCCTACGAGCAGTACGTC. The rearrangement joins TRBV27 to TRBJ2-7, with D possibly matching TRBD2 (6 bases). V was shortened by 7 bases and J by 0 bases, with 10 bases between the two germline ends. The CDR3 is 13 amino acids. The germline V gene encodes CDR1 MNHEY and CDR2 SMNVEV (reference sequence).

This clonotype was detected ten times or more. The J gene is TRBJ1-1, the V gene TRBV11-2, with 7 bases lining up with TRBD1. The CDR3 spans 14 residues. Per germline, CDR1 SGHAT and CDR2 FQNNGV. V was clipped by 3 bases and J by 1 base; unmatched bases: 2. CDR3 region: CASSFTGANTEAFF. CDR3 DNA sequence: TGTGCCAGCAGCTTCACAGGGGCGAACACTGAAGCTTTCTTT.

This chain uses TRBV5-6 with TRBJ2-2; 7 nucleotides align to TRBD1. V was clipped by 4 bases and J by 7 bases; unmatched bases: 10. Germline V lookup: CDR1 SGHDT, CDR2 YYEEEE. The length of the CDR3 is 15 residues. CDR3 coding DNA: TGTGCCAGCAGCCCCTCGACAGGGTGGTACGGGGAGCTGTTTTTT. Its protein is CASSPSTGWYGELFF.

The chain has TRBV4-3 and TRBJ2-1; D remains unclear. Trimming pared 0 bases from V and 9 bases from J, leaving 6 bases between. Germline lookup yields CDR1 LGHNA and CDR2 YSLEER. This CDR3 is built from 12 residues. The CDR3 is CASSQDWSEQFF. For the CDR3, the DNA is TGCGCCAGCAGCCAAGATTGGAGTGAGCAGTTCTTC.

The chain combines TRBV12-3 or TRBV12-4 with TRBJ2-2; 8 bases map to TRBD2. The V gene end was trimmed by 6 bases and the J gene end by 2 bases; junction bases not matched to a gene: 11. The CDR3 contains 17 residues. The DNA of the CDR3 is TGTGCCAGCAGCCCACTGTATAGCGGGGTAAACACCGGGGAGCTGTTTTTT. This encodes CASSPLYSGVNTGELFF.

The J gene is TRBJ2-7, the V gene TRBV11-2; TRBD2 might be the D (7 bases). From germline, CDR1 is SGHAT and CDR2 FQNNGV. The CDR3 is made up of 14 amino acids. V dropped 4 bases and J dropped 2 bases, with 12 bases sitting between them. Here the CDR3 DNA reads TGTGCCAGCAGCTCCGGGGGGCCAACCTACGAGCAGTACTTC. It specifies CASSSGGPTYEQYF.

The chain carries TRBV7-2 and TRBJ2-3, with 8 bases fitting TRBD2. The CDR3 extends over 15 amino acids. Germline V CDR1 and CDR2: SGHTA, FQGNSA. Germline trimming cut 4 bases from V and 8 bases from J; bases unmatched to any gene: 11. CDR3: CASSSLRGGGTTQYF. The DNA for the CDR3 is TGTGCCAGCAGCTCCCTCCGGGGGGGCGGGACTACGCAGTATTTT.

The chain combines TRBV7-9 with TRBJ1-1; D unclear. Trimming shortened V by 1 base and J by 1 base, and 7 bases separated the two germline ends. The germline V gene has CDR1 SEHNR and CDR2 FQNEAQ (reference sequence). The CDR3 loop spans 14 amino acids. DNA of the CDR3: TGTGCCAGCAGCTTAGGGGTTGCGAACACTGAAGCTTTCTTT. Translated, it gives CASSLGVANTEAFF.

A remark on this clonotype: With a much larger clone just one base away, this may be a read error. This chain joins TRBV7-8 and TRBJ2-1; 10 nucleotides match TRBD2. The CDR3 sequence is 15 residues long. From germline, CDR1 is SGHVS and CDR2 FQNEAQ. The DNA for the CDR3 is TGTTCCAGCAGCTTAGCGGGGGGACCCGACAATGAGCAGTTCTTC. Its protein is CSSSLAGGPDNEQFF.

This clonotype has just a few counts. The V gene is TRBV7-2, the J gene TRBJ1-1; 7 bases match TRBD1. Germline-derived CDR1 and CDR2 are SGHTA and FQGNSA. The CDR3 consists of 15 residues. J lost 10 bases, V lost 5 bases, and 16 bases had no gene match. CDR3 sequence (DNA): TGTGCCAGCAGCACGAGACAAGGGGGCCCTAGAGGAGCTTTCTTT. Translating gives CASSTRQGGPRGAFF.

This clonotype turned up a few times. This chain links TRBV21-1 with TRBJ2-3. TRBV21-1 is a known pseudogene. The CDR3 covers 15 residues. CDR3 loop: CASSKRPDYTDTQYF. The CDR3 DNA sequence: TGTGCCAGCAGCAAGCGTCCAGATTACACAGATACGCAGTATTTT.